This T cell receptor (beta chain) was found in a study of CD8 T cells in Susac syndrome. The CDR3 consists of 13 residues. CDR1 and CDR2 from the germline V gene are SEHNR and FQNEAQ (reference sequence). Trimming cost V 5 bases and J 3 bases, with 10 bases left between them. This clonotype is a singleton in its sample. CD8+ and CD4+ T cells from blood underwent TCR beta sequencing. RNA was extracted with the RNeasy kit, and a quantity of roughly 0.45 to 1 ug was reverse transcribed using random hexamers. Each CDR3 protein is one row after TCRdb ran MiXCR on the immunoSEQ multiplex PCR reads. The table shows about 250,000 distinct CDR3 sequences, with around 93% occurring only once.

The V call is TRBV7-9, the J call TRBJ1-1, with D hard to call. The sequencing sample was made of CD4+ T cells from PBMCs. The source is a human donor with multiple sclerosis. The CDR3, as DNA: TGTGCCAGCAGCCATTCGAGGGACACTGAAGCTTTCTTT. Its translation is CASSHSRDTEAFF.